Below, 22 T cell receptor beta chains from the same sample are listed, as sequenced in a study of blood T cells in healthy people across ages (dated by TCRdb to the mid-2010s). Library creation used 5' RACE. These reads were obtained on an Illumina HiSeq 2500. A second roughly 7 to 11 cycle PCR used a sample-barcoded 5' primer and a J-beta primer mix. The public reads were reanalyzed by TCRdb: fastp trimming at Q25, MiXCR alignment, in-frame beta chains only. A single entry per CDR3 protein holds the most common genes and DNA from its merged rows. Present in this sample are 1 million or so distinct CDR3 sequences, more than 40% of which were seen just once. The top ten constitute 15% to 20% of the sample. The sequenced material came from blood. These receptors originate from a woman aged 55 to 70 in good health.

CDR3 loop: CASSGSETSGPTYNEQYF. The DNA for the CDR3 is TGTGCCAGCAGTGGTAGCGAGACTAGCGGGCCTACCTACAATGAGCAGTACTTC. V and J are TRBV2 and TRBJ2-5; TRBD2 matches 10 bases. CDR1 SNHLY and CDR2 FYNNEI come from the germline V gene. The CDR3 loop spans 18 amino acids. Trimming removed 4 bases from V and 11 bases from J; junction bases left unmatched: 22. Looking up the rest from reference TRBV2 and TRBJ2-5 gives the full variable domain: EPEVTQTPSHQVTQMGQEVILRCVPISNHLYFYWYRQILGQKVEFLVSFYNNEISEKSEIFDDQFSVERPDGSNFTLKIRSTKLEDSAMYFCASSGSETSGPTYNEQYFGPGTRLLVL.

This clonotype showed up just a few times. V usage is TRBV9 and J usage is TRBJ2-3, with 9 nucleotides matching TRBD2. The V gene end was trimmed by 0 bases and the J gene end by 0 bases; junction bases not matched to a gene: 2. This CDR3 is 16 amino acids long. Looked up from germline, CDR1 is SGDLS and CDR2 is YYNGEE. CDR3 sequence: CASSVGLADSTDTQYF. The CDR3 DNA sequence: TGTGCCAGCAGCGTAGGACTAGCGGATAGCACAGATACGCAGTATTTT.

The J gene is TRBJ2-1, the V gene TRBV15; weak D call: TRBD2 (7 bases). Germline lookup yields CDR1 LNHNV and CDR2 YYDKDF (reference sequence). The CDR3 totals 16 residues. The V gene lost 1 base and the J gene lost 9 bases, with 19 bases spanning the gap. CDR3 in DNA: TGTGCCACCAGCAGAGTTGAGGGGGAGGGCCACACTGAGCAGTTCTTC. This encodes CATSRVEGEGHTEQFF.

This clonotype was detected only a few times. The chain combines TRBV7-9 with TRBJ2-7; 8 bases fit TRBD1. The CDR3 extends over 14 amino acids. Looked up from germline, CDR1 is SEHNR and CDR2 is FQNEAQ (reference sequence). Germline trimming cut 8 bases from V and 4 bases from J; bases unmatched to any gene: 10. DNA of the CDR3: TGTGCCAGCTCCGGACAGGGTGCCCTATACGAGCAGTACTTC. Translation: CASSGQGALYEQYF.

A remark on this clonotype: Its ends do not fully match the called genes, so a read error is possible. The chain is built from TRBV12-3 or TRBV12-4 and TRBJ2-3; D is tentatively TRBD1 or TRBD2 (5 bases each). The CDR3 sequence is 16 residues long. The chain's CDR3 is CASSLEPGPSTDMQYF. The CDR3 DNA follows: TGTGCCAGCAGTTTAGAACCGGGACCTAGCACAGATATGCAGTATTTT.

The chain recombines TRBV6-1 with TRBJ1-1, with 11 bases aligning to TRBD1. The V and J ends lost 3 bases and 4 bases, in that order; junction bases with no gene match: 4. CDR3 length: 15 amino acids. Germline values: CDR1 MNHNS, CDR2 SASEGT. DNA for the CDR3: TGTGCCAGCAGTGACCGCGGACAGGGGGCCACTGAAGCTTTCTTT. This encodes CASSDRGQGATEAFF.

The rearrangement joins TRBV15 to TRBJ2-7; D unresolved. With 1 base removed from V and 2 bases from J, the gap between germline ends came to 15 bases. The length of the CDR3 is 16 residues. Germline CDR1 LNHNV, CDR2 YYDKDF (reference sequence). CDR3: CATSRGSSAPAYEQYF. The CDR3 DNA reads as TGTGCCACCAGCAGAGGTTCCAGTGCGCCCGCCTACGAGCAGTACTTC.

The chain links TRBV29-1 to TRBJ1-1; TRBD1 is a possible D gene (5 bases). CDR1 is SQVTM, CDR2 ANQGSEA, per germline. With 5 bases removed from V and 4 bases from J, the gap between germline ends came to 17 bases. The CDR3 is 14 amino acids. The chain's CDR3 is CSVTGPRTGTEAFF. The CDR3 nucleotides are TGCAGCGTTACAGGACCCCGGACGGGCACTGAAGCTTTCTTT.

This clonotype was observed many times. A much larger clone differs from this one at a single base, so this may be a read error. This chain uses TRBV29-1 with TRBJ2-1, with unresolved D. Germline CDR1 and CDR2: SQVTM and ANQGSEA. CDR3 length: 10 amino acids. Trimming took off 5 bases at V and 7 bases at J, with 6 bases between the two ends. The CDR3 DNA follows: TGCAGCGTTTTAGAAAATGAGCAGTTCTTC. Encoded protein: CSVLENEQFF.

The J gene is TRBJ2-7, the V gene TRBV4-2, with D perhaps matching TRBD1 or TRBD2 (7 bases each). The length of the CDR3 is 14 residues. Germline assignment: CDR1 LGHNA and CDR2 YNFKEQ. Trimming cost V 6 bases and J 5 bases, with 17 bases left between them. CDR3 DNA: TGTGCCAGCAGTCACGCAGGGGGGGGCCACGAGCAGTACTTC. It codes for CASSHAGGGHEQYF.

J is TRBJ2-5 and V is TRBV7-9; 8 bases map to TRBD1. Judging by the DNA end, TRBJ2-1 fits better; the J call may be wrong. The CDR3 has 15 residues. Germline V gene data show CDR1 as SEHNR and CDR2 as FQNEAQ (reference sequence). The CDR3 nucleotides read TGTGCCAGCAGCGAATACGGGCAGGGGGCGAAGACCCAGTTCTTC. Its protein product is CASSEYGQGAKTQFF.

This clonotype has more than one count but fewer than ten. The chain has TRBV5-5 and TRBJ2-7; TRBD1 agrees at 9 bases. In germline, CDR1 is SGHKS, CDR2 YYEKEE (reference sequence). This CDR3 comprises 15 residues. The junction had 10 bases not matched to a gene; V was cut back by 6 bases and J by 3 bases. CDR3 amino acids: CASNSLRDRDYEQYF. Written as DNA, the CDR3 is TGTGCCAGCAATAGTCTCCGGGACAGGGACTACGAGCAGTACTTC.

As DNA, the CDR3 is TGCAGCGTCGCTCTTATGGCGAACACAGATACGCAGTATTTT. Translating it yields CSVALMANTDTQYF. The V call is TRBV29-1, the J call TRBJ2-3; D is undetermined. The CDR3 covers 14 residues. The germline CDR1 and CDR2 sequences are SQVTM and ANQGSEA. V was cut by 6 bases and J by 2 bases, with 15 bases left in between.

This clonotype appeared a few times. This chain links TRBV5-6 with TRBJ1-2; 10 bases line up with TRBD1. The germline gives CDR1 SGHDT, CDR2 YYEEEE. V was pared by 5 bases and J by 2 bases, with 9 bases of the junction left unmatched. The CDR3 is 16 residues long. The CDR3: CASSGSLTGGNYGYTF. In DNA form, the CDR3 reads TGTGCCAGCAGTGGATCCCTGACAGGGGGCAACTATGGCTACACCTTC.

This clonotype was picked up a small number of times. V gene TRBV5-1 combines with J gene TRBJ2-3; the D gene is possibly TRBD2 (5 bases). V was clipped by 4 bases and J by 0 bases, with 15 bases between them. Germline V gives CDR1 SGHRS, CDR2 YFSETQ. CDR3 length equals 16 residues. The CDR3 region is CASSRLGELSTDTQYF. As DNA, the CDR3 is TGCGCCAGCAGCCGCCTCGGGGAGCTGAGCACAGATACGCAGTATTTT.

This chain uses TRBV12-3 or TRBV12-4 with TRBJ2-5, with 12 positions matching TRBD2. Germline trimming cut 6 bases from V and 4 bases from J; bases unmatched to any gene: 3. The CDR3 contains 14 residues. CDR3 bases: TGTGCCAGCAGCCTAGCGGGAGGGTCAGAGACCCAGTACTTC. Protein sequence: CASSLAGGSETQYF.

This clonotype was detected only a few times. The V and J genes are TRBV5-1 and TRBJ2-7, with a tentative D call TRBD1 (5 bases). CDR1 SGHRS and CDR2 YFSETQ come from the germline V gene. The CDR3 is 15 residues long. V lost 2 bases and J 7 bases, leaving 19 bases between the germline ends. CDR3 loop: CASSFGQGTYNEQYF. CDR3 in DNA: TGCGCCAGCAGCTTCGGGCAGGGAACCTACAATGAGCAGTACTTC.

The V and J genes are TRBV6-2 or TRBV6-3 and TRBJ1-5, with no clear D. The CDR3 length is 12 residues. CDR1 is MNHEY, CDR2 SVGEGT, per germline. V was cut by 0 bases and J by 6 bases, with 3 bases left in between. The CDR3 loop is CASSYSSQPQHF. The CDR3 DNA is TGTGCCAGCAGTTACTCGAGTCAGCCCCAGCATTTT.

The rearrangement uses TRBV10-3 and TRBJ2-6; TRBD1 matches 7 bases. The germline gives CDR1 ENHRY, CDR2 SYGVKD. Germline trimming cut 6 bases from V and 2 bases from J; bases unmatched to any gene: 7. The CDR3 is 16 amino acids. CDR3 in DNA: TGTGCCATCAGCTCTGGGACAGCGACTGGGGCCAACGTCCTGACTTTC. It translates to CAISSGTATGANVLTF.

There are a few counts of this clonotype. The chain couples TRBV27 to TRBJ2-7, with 11 positions matching TRBD1. The length of the CDR3 is 15 residues. Germline V gives CDR1 MNHEY, CDR2 SMNVEV (reference sequence). V was clipped by 4 bases and J by 5 bases; unmatched bases: 7. CDR3 coding DNA: TGTGCCAGCAGTTGGGAAGGACAGGGGGCGAACGAGCAGTACTTC. It yields the protein CASSWEGQGANEQYF.

This clonotype was seen a few times. CDR3 DNA sequence: TGCAGCGTTGAATGGACAGGGGGCTTCGGAGATACGCAGTATTTT. As protein: CSVEWTGGFGDTQYF. This chain joins TRBV29-1 and TRBJ2-3; 11 nucleotides agree with TRBD1. Germline values: CDR1 SQVTM, CDR2 ANQGSEA. The junction had 6 bases not matched to a gene; V was cut back by 2 bases and J by 5 bases. The CDR3 loop spans 15 amino acids.

This clonotype was found a few times. This rearrangement joins TRBV14 to TRBJ2-3; TRBD2 is a possible D gene (5 bases). The CDR3 is 13 residues long. V was pared by 2 bases and J by 4 bases, with 7 bases between. CDR1 is SGHDN, CDR2 FVKESK, per germline. CDR3 amino acids: CASSQTSSDTQYF. The CDR3 nucleotides read TGTGCCAGCAGCCAAACTAGTTCAGATACGCAGTATTTT.